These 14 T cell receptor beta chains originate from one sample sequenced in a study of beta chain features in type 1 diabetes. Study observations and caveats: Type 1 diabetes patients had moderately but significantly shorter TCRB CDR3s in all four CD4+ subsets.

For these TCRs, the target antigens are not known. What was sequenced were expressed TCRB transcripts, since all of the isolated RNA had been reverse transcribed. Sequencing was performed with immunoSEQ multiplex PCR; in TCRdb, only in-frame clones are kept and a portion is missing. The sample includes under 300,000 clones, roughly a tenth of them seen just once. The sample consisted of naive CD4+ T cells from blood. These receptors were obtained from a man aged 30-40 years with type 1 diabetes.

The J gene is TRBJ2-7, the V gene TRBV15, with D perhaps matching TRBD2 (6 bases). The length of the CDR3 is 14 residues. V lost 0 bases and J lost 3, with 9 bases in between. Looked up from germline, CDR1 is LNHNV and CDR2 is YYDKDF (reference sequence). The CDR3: CATSRDSGVYEQYF. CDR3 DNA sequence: TGTGCCACCAGCAGAGATTCGGGGGTCTACGAGCAGTACTTC.

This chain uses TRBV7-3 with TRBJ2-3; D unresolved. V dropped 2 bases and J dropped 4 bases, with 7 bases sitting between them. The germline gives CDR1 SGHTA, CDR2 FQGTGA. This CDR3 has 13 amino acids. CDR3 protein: CASSLVNADTQYF. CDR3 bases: TGTGCCAGCAGCTTAGTCAATGCAGATACGCAGTATTTT.

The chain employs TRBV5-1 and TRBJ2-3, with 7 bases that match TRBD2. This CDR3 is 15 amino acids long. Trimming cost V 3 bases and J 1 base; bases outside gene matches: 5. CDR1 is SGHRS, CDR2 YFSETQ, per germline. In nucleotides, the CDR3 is TGCGCCAGCAGCTCTGGGGGGGTTGGCACAGATACGCAGTATTTT. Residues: CASSSGGVGTDTQYF.

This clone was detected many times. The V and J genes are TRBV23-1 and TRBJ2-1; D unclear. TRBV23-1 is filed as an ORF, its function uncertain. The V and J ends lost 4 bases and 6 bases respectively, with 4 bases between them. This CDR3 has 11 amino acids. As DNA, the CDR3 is TGCGCCAGCAGTCCGTCCAATGAGCAGTTCTTC. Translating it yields CASSPSNEQFF.

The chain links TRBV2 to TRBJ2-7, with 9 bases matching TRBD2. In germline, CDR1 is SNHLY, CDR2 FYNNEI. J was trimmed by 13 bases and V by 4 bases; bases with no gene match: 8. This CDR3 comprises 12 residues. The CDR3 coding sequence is TGTGCCAGCAGTGCGGGGTTAGCGGGGGTTTACTTC. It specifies CASSAGLAGVYF.

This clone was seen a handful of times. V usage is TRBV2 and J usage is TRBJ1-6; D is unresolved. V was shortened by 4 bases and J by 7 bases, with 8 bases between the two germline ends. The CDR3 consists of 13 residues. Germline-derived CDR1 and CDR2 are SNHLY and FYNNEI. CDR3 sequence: CASSVQTNSPLHF. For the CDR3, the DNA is TGTGCCAGCAGTGTACAGACCAATTCACCCCTCCACTTT. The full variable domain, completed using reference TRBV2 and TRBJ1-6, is EPEVTQTPSHQVTQMGQEVILRCVPISNHLYFYWYRQILGQKVEFLVSFYNNEISEKSEIFDDQFSVERPDGSNFTLKIRSTKLEDSAMYFCASSVQTNSPLHFGNGTRLTVT.

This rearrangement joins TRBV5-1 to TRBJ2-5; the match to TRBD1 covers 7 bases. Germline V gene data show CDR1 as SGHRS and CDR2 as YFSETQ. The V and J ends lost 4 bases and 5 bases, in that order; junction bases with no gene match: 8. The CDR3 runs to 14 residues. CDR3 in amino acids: CASSLQGTVETQYF. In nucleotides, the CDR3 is TGCGCCAGCAGCCTGCAAGGGACAGTGGAGACCCAGTACTTC.

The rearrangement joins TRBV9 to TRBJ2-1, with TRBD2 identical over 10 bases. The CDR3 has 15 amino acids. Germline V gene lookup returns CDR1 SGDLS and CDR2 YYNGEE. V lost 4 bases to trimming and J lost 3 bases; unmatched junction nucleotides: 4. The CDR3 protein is CASSPASGGYNEQFF. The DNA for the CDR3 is TGTGCCAGCAGCCCGGCTAGCGGGGGCTACAATGAGCAGTTCTTC.

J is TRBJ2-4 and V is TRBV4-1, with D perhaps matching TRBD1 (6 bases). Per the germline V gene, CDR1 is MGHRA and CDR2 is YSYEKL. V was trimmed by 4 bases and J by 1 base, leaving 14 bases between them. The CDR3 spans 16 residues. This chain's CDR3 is CASSPGRQGAKNIQYF. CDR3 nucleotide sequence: TGCGCCAGCAGCCCTGGGCGCCAGGGGGCCAAAAACATTCAGTACTTC.

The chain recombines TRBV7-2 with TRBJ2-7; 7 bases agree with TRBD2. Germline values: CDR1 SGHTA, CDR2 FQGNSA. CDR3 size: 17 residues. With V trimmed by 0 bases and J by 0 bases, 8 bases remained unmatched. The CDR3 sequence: CASSLAGGSVSSYEQYF. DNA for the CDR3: TGTGCCAGCAGCTTAGCGGGGGGGAGCGTGAGCTCCTACGAGCAGTACTTC.

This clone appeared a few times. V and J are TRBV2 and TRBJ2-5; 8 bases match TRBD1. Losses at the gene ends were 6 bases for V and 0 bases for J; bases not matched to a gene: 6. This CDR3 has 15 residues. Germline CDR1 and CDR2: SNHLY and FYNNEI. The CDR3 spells CASRPGGAYQETQYF. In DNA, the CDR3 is TGTGCCAGCAGGCCAGGGGGCGCGTACCAAGAGACCCAGTACTTC. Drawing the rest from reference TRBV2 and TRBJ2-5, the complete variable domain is EPEVTQTPSHQVTQMGQEVILRCVPISNHLYFYWYRQILGQKVEFLVSFYNNEISEKSEIFDDQFSVERPDGSNFTLKIRSTKLEDSAMYFCASRPGGAYQETQYFGPGTRLLVL.

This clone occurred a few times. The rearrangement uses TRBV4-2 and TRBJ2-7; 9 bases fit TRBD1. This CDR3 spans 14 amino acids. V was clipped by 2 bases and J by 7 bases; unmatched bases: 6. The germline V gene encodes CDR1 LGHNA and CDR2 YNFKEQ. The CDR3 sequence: CASSQRDRVGEQYF. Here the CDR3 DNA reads TGTGCCAGCAGCCAACGGGACAGGGTGGGGGAGCAGTACTTC.

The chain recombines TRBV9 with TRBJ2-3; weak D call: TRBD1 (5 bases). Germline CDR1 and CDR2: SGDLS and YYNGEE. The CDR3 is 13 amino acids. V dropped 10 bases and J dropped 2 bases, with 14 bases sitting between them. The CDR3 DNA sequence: TGTGCCGGCCGGATAGGGGTCACAGATACGCAGTATTTT. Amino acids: CAGRIGVTDTQYF.

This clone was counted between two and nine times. The CDR3 is CASSLGLVGEFF. The CDR3 DNA reads TGTGCCAGCAGCCTTGGACTGGTTGGGGAGTTCTTC. V is TRBV2 and J is TRBJ2-1; a possible D gene is TRBD2 (5 bases). The CDR3 has 12 residues. Germline V CDR1 and CDR2: SNHLY, FYNNEI. Trimming removed 6 bases from V and 14 bases from J, with 17 bases in between. The full variable domain, its missing parts supplied by reference TRBV2 and TRBJ2-1, is EPEVTQTPSHQVTQMGQEVILRCVPISNHLYFYWYRQILGQKVEFLVSFYNNEISEKSEIFDDQFSVERPDGSNFTLKIRSTKLEDSAMYFCASSLGLVGEFFGPGTRLTVL.